These 24 T cell receptor beta chains came from one sample sequenced in a study of blood T cell repertoires in COVID-19. Produced via immunoSEQ multiplex PCR; TCRdb's table is partial and in-frame only. Altogether over 130,000 clones are present, roughly 84% being singletons, with the ten largest covering less than 2.5%. Sequenced sample: peripheral blood. The origin of the receptors is a man aged 65-85 years with acute or convalescent COVID-19.

The J gene is TRBJ1-4, the V gene TRBV19; a possible D gene is TRBD1 (5 bases). V lost 5 bases to trimming and J lost 0 bases, with 7 bases between them. Germline CDR1 and CDR2: LNHDA and SQIVND (reference sequence). The CDR3 is made up of 14 amino acids. The CDR3 DNA reads TGTGCCAGTAGTGACAGTGCAACTAATGAAAAACTGTTTTTT. Residues: CASSDSATNEKLFF. Combining the CDR3 with reference TRBV19 and TRBJ1-4 gives the whole variable domain DGGITQSPKYLFRKEGQNVTLSCEQNLNHDAMYWYRQDPGQGLRLIYYSQIVNDFQKGDIAEGYSVSREKKESFPLTVTSAQKNPTAFYLCASSDSATNEKLFFGSGTQLSVL.

The V gene is TRBV28, the J gene TRBJ1-4; D unclear. The germline gives CDR1 MDHEN, CDR2 SYDVKM. The CDR3 totals 12 residues. V lost 8 bases and J lost 8, with 12 bases in between. The CDR3 DNA follows: TGTGCCAGCGGCAGCCGGGAGGAAAAACTGTTTTTT. Translating gives CASGSREEKLFF.

This chain uses TRBV4-1 with TRBJ1-1; 12 bases are shared with TRBD1. The CDR3 sequence is 18 residues long. Trimming took 1 base from V and 3 from J; bases not matched to a gene: 9. CDR1 and CDR2 from the germline V gene are MGHRA and YSYEKL. The CDR3 coding sequence is TGCGCCAGCAGCCAAGTTGGGACAGGGGGCCTTACGCACACTGAAGCTTTCTTT. It is translated as CASSQVGTGGLTHTEAFF.

This rearrangement joins TRBV19 to TRBJ1-1, with D unresolved. The CDR3 has 11 residues. Trimming removed 7 bases at V and 5 bases at J, with 8 bases between. CDR1 is LNHDA, CDR2 SQIVND, per germline (reference sequence). The CDR3 DNA follows: TGTGCCAGTAACCGGGAGACTGAAGCTTTCTTT. Protein sequence: CASNRETEAFF. The whole variable domain, filled in from reference TRBV19 and TRBJ1-1, reads DGGITQSPKYLFRKEGQNVTLSCEQNLNHDAMYWYRQDPGQGLRLIYYSQIVNDFQKGDIAEGYSVSREKKESFPLTVTSAQKNPTAFYLCASNRETEAFFGQGTRLTVV.

This clone was seen a few times. The rearrangement links TRBV10-2 to TRBJ2-2, with TRBD2 matching 8 bases. V lost 4 bases, J lost 4 bases, and 8 bases stayed unmatched. The V gene's germline CDR1 is WSHSY and CDR2 SAAADI. The CDR3 is made up of 16 amino acids. CDR3 sequence: CASSVPGTRTTGELFF. CDR3 sequence (DNA): TGCGCCAGCAGTGTACCCGGGACTAGGACCACCGGGGAGCTGTTTTTT.

This rearrangement joins TRBV11-3 to TRBJ1-6; 7 bases are shared with TRBD1. Germline V lookup: CDR1 SGHNT, CDR2 YENEEA. This CDR3 is 13 amino acids long. Trimming removed 7 bases from V and 10 bases from J; junction bases left unmatched: 7. Written as DNA, the CDR3 is TGTGCCAGCACCCAAACAGGGGCATCACCCCTCCACTTT. It is translated as CASTQTGASPLHF. The full variable domain, in which reference TRBV11-3 and TRBJ1-6 provide the parts outside the CDR3, is EAGVVQSPRYKIIEKKQPVAFWCNPISGHNTLYWYLQNLGQGPELLIRYENEEAVDDSQLPKDRFSAERLKGVDSTLKIQPAELGDSAVYLCASTQTGASPLHFGNGTRLTVT.

V and J are TRBV9 and TRBJ2-1; TRBD2 agrees at 7 bases. Germline values: CDR1 SGDLS, CDR2 YYNGEE. The CDR3 extends over 16 amino acids. Germline trimming cut 1 base from V and 7 bases from J; bases unmatched to any gene: 11. The CDR3 region has the DNA TGTGCCAGCAGCGTACTATCGGGGGGATCTTGGAATGAGCAGTTCTTC. Residues: CASSVLSGGSWNEQFF.

With respect to this clone: This CDR3 fails to terminate in the conserved phenylalanine or tryptophan, so it likely reflects a read error. The limits of the CDR3 on the DNA are not certain, so only TCRdb's listed CDR3 is given. The chain recombines TRBV7-9 with TRBJ2-7; the listed D gene, TRBD1, was not tested against the DNA. The CDR3 length is 12 residues, termini included. Germline-derived CDR1 and CDR2 are SEHNR and FQNEAQ (reference sequence). CDR3 amino acids: CASSSDGDTHVI.

The chain carries TRBV19 and TRBJ1-6, with 7 bases that match TRBD1. The V gene's germline CDR1 is LNHDA and CDR2 SQIVND (reference sequence). This CDR3 region has 15 residues. V dropped 5 bases and J dropped 7; count of bases not matched to a gene: 8. CDR3 loop: CASSPRQGTNSPLHF. The CDR3 DNA follows: TGTGCCAGTAGTCCGAGACAGGGAACCAATTCACCCCTCCACTTT.

CDR3 region: CASSPDRAEAFF. The CDR3 nucleotides read TGTGCCAGCTCACCGGACAGGGCTGAAGCTTTCTTT. The chain recombines TRBV18 with TRBJ1-1; 8 positions match TRBD1. There are 12 residues in the CDR3. Germline CDR1 reads KGHSH; CDR2 reads LQKENI. With V trimmed by 3 bases and J by 6 bases, 0 bases remained unmatched.

This clone has a handful of counts. The V and J genes are TRBV28 and TRBJ1-2; tentative D call: TRBD1 (6 bases). Germline V gene lookup returns CDR1 MDHEN and CDR2 SYDVKM. Trimming took 7 bases from V and 2 from J, leaving 14 bases between them. This CDR3 has 14 residues. For the CDR3, the DNA is TGTGCCAGCAAGATTGTTGGGGGCAACTATGGCTACACCTTC. This gives the protein CASKIVGGNYGYTF.

V and J are TRBV12-3 or TRBV12-4 and TRBJ2-1; TRBD1 is a possible D gene (6 bases). This CDR3 spans 13 amino acids. Trimming pared 7 bases from V and 7 bases from J, leaving 14 bases between. The CDR3 is CASNAGTRNEQFF. CDR3 coding DNA: TGTGCCAGCAACGCCGGGACAAGAAATGAGCAGTTCTTC.

Only one count was recorded for this clone. This chain connects TRBV18 to TRBJ2-3, with TRBD2 identical over 10 bases. Per the germline V gene, CDR1 is KGHSH and CDR2 is LQKENI. J was trimmed by 2 bases and V by 10 bases; bases with no gene match: 6. The CDR3 sequence is 14 residues long. CDR3 protein: CATLSGRPTDTQYF. The CDR3 DNA reads TGTGCCACCCTTAGCGGGAGGCCCACAGATACGCAGTATTTT.

This chain links TRBV18 with TRBJ2-1; 8 bases match TRBD2. The CDR3 consists of 14 residues. The germline gives CDR1 KGHSH, CDR2 LQKENI. Trimming at V came to 0 bases and at J to 14 bases, leaving 9 bases not matched to a gene. The CDR3 protein is CASSPPSGSFPEFF. The CDR3 DNA sequence: TGTGCCAGCTCACCACCCAGCGGGAGTTTCCCGGAGTTCTTC.

CDR3 nucleotides: TGTGCCAGTAGTCGGAATGCGGGATCAGGTTCACCCCTCCACTTT. It codes for CASSRNAGSGSPLHF. This rearrangement joins TRBV19 to TRBJ1-6; D not certain. This CDR3 spans 15 amino acids. The ends were cut back, 5 bases at V and 9 bases at J, with 17 bases in the middle. Germline assignment: CDR1 LNHDA and CDR2 SQIVND (reference sequence). The full variable domain, its missing parts supplied by reference TRBV19 and TRBJ1-6, is DGGITQSPKYLFRKEGQNVTLSCEQNLNHDAMYWYRQDPGQGLRLIYYSQIVNDFQKGDIAEGYSVSREKKESFPLTVTSAQKNPTAFYLCASSRNAGSGSPLHFGNGTRLTVT.

In nucleotides, the CDR3 is TGCGCCAGCAGCTTGGACAGGGGTGGAGAAAAACTGTTTTTT. Residues: CASSLDRGGEKLFF. The chain links TRBV5-1 to TRBJ1-4; 7 bases are shared with TRBD1. J was trimmed by 8 bases and V by 0 bases; bases with no gene match: 4. The CDR3 length is 14 residues. Germline CDR1 reads SGHRS; CDR2 reads YFSETQ.

The chain uses TRBV7-3 and TRBJ2-3; no reliable D call. V lost 1 base and J lost 1, with 6 bases in between. The CDR3 length is 14 residues. Per the germline V gene, CDR1 is SGHTA and CDR2 is FQGTGA. CDR3 loop: CASSLMGGTDTQYF. In DNA form, the CDR3 reads TGTGCCAGCAGCTTAATGGGCGGCACAGATACGCAGTATTTT.

The chain uses TRBV10-3 and TRBJ1-5, with TRBD1 identical over 11 bases. The V segment lost 5 bases and the J segment 6 bases; nucleotides outside the gene matches: 6. The CDR3 loop spans 15 amino acids. The germline V gene encodes CDR1 ENHRY and CDR2 SYGVKD. The CDR3 loop is CAISKTGQGVQPQHF. The CDR3 region has the DNA TGTGCCATCAGTAAGACGGGACAGGGGGTTCAGCCCCAGCATTTT.

The chain employs TRBV9 and TRBJ2-5, with 8 bases fitting TRBD2. Germline V gene lookup returns CDR1 SGDLS and CDR2 YYNGEE. Unmatched junction bases numbered 2, after V lost 0 bases and J lost 1 base. The CDR3 covers 15 residues. The CDR3: CASSVVGTSQETQYF. CDR3 nucleotides: TGTGCCAGCAGCGTAGTGGGGACTAGCCAAGAGACCCAGTACTTC.

This clone was observed a single time. The V and J genes are TRBV5-8 and TRBJ1-6; a possible D gene is TRBD1 (6 bases). This CDR3 has 14 amino acids. Germline V CDR1 and CDR2: SGHTS, YDEGEE. The ends were cut back, 1 base at V and 17 bases at J, with 19 bases in the middle. The DNA of the CDR3 is TGTGCCAGCAGCTTGAGCCAGGGACATAACTCGATCCACTTT. Its translation is CASSLSQGHNSIHF.

This chain uses TRBV3-1 (or the pseudogene TRBV3-2) with TRBJ1-1; TRBD1 aligns across 9 bases. Per germline, CDR1 LGHDT and CDR2 YNNKEL (reference sequence). The length of the CDR3 is 15 residues. V shed 4 bases and J 2 bases; nucleotides not matched to a gene: 5. The CDR3 is CASSRTGDENTEAFF. The CDR3 nucleotides read TGTGCCAGCAGCCGGACAGGGGATGAAAACACTGAAGCTTTCTTT.

The J gene is TRBJ1-1, the V gene TRBV28, with a tentative D call TRBD1 (6 bases). The CDR3 has 14 amino acids. Per the germline V gene, CDR1 is MDHEN and CDR2 is SYDVKM. V gave up 6 bases and J gave up 9 bases, with 20 bases separating them. The CDR3 reads CASSQTGSIYKAFF. DNA of the CDR3: TGTGCCAGCAGCCAGACAGGCAGTATCTACAAAGCTTTCTTT.

This clone was recorded once. V usage is TRBV29-1 and J usage is TRBJ1-1; D possibly corresponds to TRBD1 (6 bases). This CDR3 comprises 14 residues. Germline V gene sequence: CDR1 SQVTM, CDR2 ANQGSEA. The V end was cut by 4 bases, the J end by 4 bases, with 16 bases between. CDR3 sequence: CSVVTRGGSTEAFF. CDR3 nucleotide sequence: TGCAGCGTTGTAACCAGGGGAGGGAGCACTGAAGCTTTCTTT.

The chain has TRBV24-1 and TRBJ2-2, with 11 bases identical to TRBD1. In germline, CDR1 is KGHDR, CDR2 SFDVKD. Trimming removed 2 bases from V and 5 bases from J; junction bases left unmatched: 9. This CDR3 has 18 residues. DNA of the CDR3: TGTGCCACCAGTGATTCCCCCGGACAGGGGGCGAGTACCGGGGAGCTGTTTTTT. Encoded protein: CATSDSPGQGASTGELFF.